Listed below are T cell receptor beta chains from one sample, sequenced in a study of cytomegalovirus exposure and HLA in healthy donors. The protocol was immunoSEQ multiplex PCR, while the TCRdb copy is restricted to in-frame clones and leaves out a portion. The sample consists of about 120,000 clones, around 76% of them appearing once. Sequencing was performed on PBMCs. The receptors originated from a man over 45 in good health and CMV-seropositive. Each CDR3 is given with its conserved first and last residue. Fields, in order: J gene, D gene, V gene, clone size, CDR3 protein, CDR3 DNA. A D gene is named only where the DNA matches it firmly. Part of the rows lack a size; the others show once, few, many or a class for expanded clones.

j_gene: TRBJ2-2
d_gene: NA
v_gene: TRBV28
abundance: NA
CDR3aa: CASSSILSGPTGELFF
CDR3nt: TGTGCCAGCAGTAGTATACTCAGCGGGCCCACCGGGGAGCTGTTTTTT

j_gene: TRBJ2-1
d_gene: NA
v_gene: TRBV18
abundance: NA
CDR3aa: CASWTDFGNEQFF
CDR3nt: TGTGCCAGCTGGACGGACTTCGGCAATGAGCAGTTCTTC

j_gene: TRBJ1-5
d_gene: NA
v_gene: TRBV2
abundance: few
CDR3aa: CASTQTNSNQPQHF
CDR3nt: TGTGCCAGCACCCAGACAAATAGCAATCAGCCCCAGCATTTT

j_gene: TRBJ1-4
d_gene: TRBD1
v_gene: TRBV27
abundance: NA
CDR3aa: CASSLWGQGEEKLFF
CDR3nt: TGTGCCAGCAGTTTGTGGGGGCAGGGGGAGGAAAAACTGTTTTTT

j_gene: TRBJ2-4
d_gene: TRBD1
v_gene: TRBV4-1
abundance: NA
CDR3aa: CASSQSPVRGLAKNIQYF
CDR3nt: TGCGCCAGCAGCCAGTCTCCGGTCAGGGGGCTAGCCAAAAACATTCAGTACTTC

j_gene: TRBJ2-1
d_gene: NA
v_gene: TRBV18
abundance: few
CDR3aa: CASSPPTVSSYNEQFF
CDR3nt: TGTGCCAGCTCACCCCCGACAGTAAGCTCCTACAATGAGCAGTTCTTC

j_gene: TRBJ2-3
d_gene: NA
v_gene: TRBV1
abundance: NA
CDR3aa: CTSSQADPGLYTDTQYF
CDR3nt: TGCACCAGCAGCCAAGCGGACCCGGGACTGTACACAGATACGCAGTATTTT

j_gene: TRBJ1-6
d_gene: NA
v_gene: TRBV15
abundance: NA
CDR3aa: CATSRDRERSPLHF
CDR3nt: TGTGCCACCAGCAGAGACAGGGAAAGGTCACCCCTCCACTTT

j_gene: TRBJ2-7
d_gene: NA
v_gene: TRBV15
abundance: NA
CDR3aa: CATSYRQEGTYEQYF
CDR3nt: TGTGCCACCAGTTATAGACAGGAAGGGACCTACGAGCAGTACTTC

j_gene: TRBJ2-7
d_gene: NA
v_gene: TRBV15
abundance: NA
CDR3aa: CATSRGGQLSYEQYF
CDR3nt: TGTGCCACCAGCAGGGGGGGGCAGCTCTCCTACGAGCAGTACTTC

j_gene: TRBJ1-4
d_gene: NA
v_gene: TRBV7-9
abundance: NA
CDR3aa: CASSLGRQAEKLFF
CDR3nt: TGTGCCAGCAGCTTAGGTCGACAGGCCGAAAAACTGTTTTTT

j_gene: TRBJ2-1
d_gene: NA
v_gene: TRBV4-1
abundance: few
CDR3aa: CANTAAGAQFF
CDR3nt: TGCGCCAACACGGCGGCGGGCGCGCAGTTCTTC

j_gene: TRBJ2-3
d_gene: NA
v_gene: TRBV5-1
abundance: once
CDR3aa: CASSLWSGSTDTQYF
CDR3nt: TGCGCCAGCAGCTTGTGGAGCGGTAGCACAGATACGCAGTATTTT

j_gene: TRBJ2-1
d_gene: NA
v_gene: TRBV5-1
abundance: few
CDR3aa: CASSLQQGYNEQFF
CDR3nt: TGCGCCAGCAGCTTGCAACAGGGTTACAATGAGCAGTTCTTC